Below, one T cell receptor beta chain is given with its context. Its antigen remains unidentified. Base qualities are missing; no much larger clone stands one base away. The sample comes from a study of glioma-infiltrating T cells after dendritic cell vaccination (dated by TCRdb to 2015 to 2016). Describing the broader study: A cohort of roughly 15 glioblastoma patients from Phase I and II dendritic cell vaccination trials was included, of whom 9 were newly diagnosed and 6 had recurrent disease. In glioblastoma patients vaccinated with dendritic cells, deep sequencing of TCR beta CDR3 regions served to measure tumor-infiltrating lymphocyte content and to compare repertoires between tumor and blood. Survival after dendritic cell vaccination was correlated with TCR sequencing metrics, including TIL content and tumor-blood repertoire overlap. Between the early 2000s and the early 2010s, patients were given autologous tumor lysate-pulsed dendritic cell vaccination. Three intradermal dendritic cell vaccine injections were administered to patients at biweekly intervals in the arm below the axilla. To make the vaccine, monocyte-derived dendritic cells were cultured for about seven days with IL-4 and GM-CSF and then pulsed overnight with autologous tumor lysate. What the research found in general, with its limitations: The cohort was small and heterogeneous, with few patients having full blood and tumor sets and even fewer initial-recurrent tumor pairs. No direct relationship between TCR clonality and survival was found, suggesting that a diverse polyclonal response may matter. After dendritic cell vaccination, a higher estimated pretreatment TIL content predicted longer time to progression and overall survival. The three-group TCR overlap response model was characterized as speculative, and prospective validation of the model was stated to be required.

The sample's time point label, in plain terms: after dendritic cell vaccination, including at tumor progression/relapse. Selection of patients required sufficient residual fresh-frozen tumor tissue and over two years of available survival data. None of the glioblastoma patients carried an isocitrate dehydrogenase mutation, although molecular status otherwise varied. PBMC were collected before vaccination, two weeks after the third vaccination, and at tumor progression when it occurred. The Qiagen DNeasy Blood extraction Kit was used to extract genomic DNA. V and J are truncated by 2 bases and 7 bases respectively, leaving an intervening sequence of 12 bases. Looking up the germline V gene yields CDR1 SGDLS and CDR2 YYNGEE. From cysteine to phenylalanine, the CDR3 is 14 amino acids long. Only CDR3 DNA remains: 42 bases, in frame from the first base. The immunoSEQ assay amplified TCRB CDR3 regions from around 2 micrograms of genomic DNA, or from all available DNA when less than that amount was available. Multiplex PCR used 60 forward primers for TCR V beta segments and 13 reverse primers for J beta segments. To estimate reads per starting template, synthetic control templates were spiked into each sample at limiting dilution. Reads of 87 bp were generated by sequencing on the Illumina HiSeq System. The published analysis was carried out like this. PCR and sequencing errors were removed by a nearest neighbor algorithm that merged closely related sequences. TCR overlap was measured as the percentage of unique tumor TCR beta sequences also present in the same patient's peripheral blood. TCRdb mirrors the immuneACCESS table, restricted to in-frame sequences. Some clones are absent from its copies; in checked studies, under half trace to an unresolved V gene, and the reason for the others is unknown. The DNA was the basis for D and trimming; V, J and clone size are from that table. Across this sample there are around 78,000 clones, with 85% seen only once. In total, the top ten clones hold more than 8% of the sample.

The chain is made from TRBV9 and TRBJ2-2; the D region possibly corresponds to TRBD2 (5 bases align). Source: blood, taken after dendritic cell vaccination. This clonotype was obtained from a human donor with glioblastoma. The sequenced DNA: TGTGCCAGCAGCGTGGACTTATTCGGCGGGGAGCTGTTTTTT. Translated, this is CASSVDLFGGELFF.